This T cell receptor (beta chain) is from a study of blood T cell repertoires in COVID-19. Method: immunoSEQ multiplex PCR; TCRdb's copy keeps in-frame clones and lacks some. This table has over 200,000 clones, around 75% appearing once. V dropped 3 bases and J dropped 6 bases, with 15 bases sitting between them. Germline V lookup: CDR1 GTSNPN, CDR2 SVGIG (reference sequence). CDR3 length: 13 residues. The chain has TRBV30 and TRBJ2-7, with a weak D call TRBD2 (6 bases). This sequence originates from a human donor in a cohort sampled during active COVID-19. Sequencing input: peripheral blood. CDR3 in DNA: TGTGCCTGGAGCCACCTGGTGGGAGGCGAGCAGTACTTC. Encoded protein: CAWSHLVGGEQYF. Combining the CDR3 with reference TRBV30 and TRBJ2-7 gives the whole variable domain SQTIHQWPATLVQPVGSPLSLECTVEGTSNPNLYWYRQAAGRGLQLLFYSVGIGQISSEVPQNLSASRPQDRQFILSSKKLLLSDSGFYLCAWSHLVGGEQYFGPGTRLTVT.